One sample yielded the 15 T cell receptor beta chains listed below, sequenced in a study. TCRdb reanalysed the 5' RACE reads using MiXCR and keeps one entry per CDR3 protein. The repertoire consists of 7,500 to 9,500 distinct CDR3 sequences, with 35% to 45% occurring once and the leading ten covering 6.6%. The sequencing input was tumor-infiltrating memory CD4+ T cells sorted from the breast tumor. Subset: memory CD4+ T cells, CD4+CD45RO+CD25-. The receptors here all came from a female donor with breast cancer.

This clonotype was recorded once. The chain recombines TRBV6-5 with TRBJ2-1; 9 bases agree with TRBD2. The V gene's germline CDR1 is MNHEY and CDR2 SVGAGI. This CDR3 region has 15 residues. The trim removed 2 bases at V and 7 bases at J, leaving 6 bases unmatched. CDR3 amino acids: CASSYRSGSTNEQFF. CDR3 DNA: TGTGCCAGCAGTTACCGTAGCGGGAGCACGAATGAGCAGTTCTTC.

The chain carries TRBV30 and TRBJ2-1; possibly TRBD1 for D (5 bases). This CDR3 has 15 residues. Deletions cut 8 bases from V and 5 bases from J, with 22 bases between. Germline loops: CDR1 GTSNPN, CDR2 SVGIG (reference sequence). CDR3 region: CARSQENGANNEQFF. The CDR3 DNA follows: TGTGCCCGGTCACAGGAGAACGGCGCAAACAATGAGCAGTTCTTC.

This clonotype came up a few times. The chain recombines TRBV11-2 with TRBJ1-5; D possibly corresponds to TRBD1 (5 bases). CDR1 is SGHAT, CDR2 FQNNGV, per germline. The CDR3 length is 13 residues. With 3 bases removed from V and 7 bases from J, the gap between germline ends came to 10 bases. CDR3 region: CASSLEGTQPQHF. DNA of the CDR3: TGTGCCAGCAGCTTGGAGGGGACCCAGCCCCAGCATTTT.

This clonotype is judged medium-sized. This chain links TRBV18 with TRBJ2-1, with 8 bases that match TRBD1. The CDR3 totals 17 residues. Germline V gene lookup returns CDR1 KGHSH and CDR2 LQKENI. V lost 3 bases, J lost 4 bases, and 11 bases stayed unmatched. Written as DNA, the CDR3 is TGTGCCAGCTCACCTCCGACCTGGACAGGGAATTACAATGAGCAGTTCTTC. Its translation is CASSPPTWTGNYNEQFF.

This clonotype is medium-sized within its sample. The rearrangement links TRBV6-5 to TRBJ1-1; D perhaps matches TRBD1 (5 bases). From germline, CDR1 is MNHEY and CDR2 SVGAGI. The CDR3 is 14 amino acids. V gave up 6 bases and J gave up 6 bases, with 17 bases separating them. CDR3 nucleotides: TGTGCCAGCAGCTGGGACGGACTAATGGCTGAAGCTTTCTTT. This encodes CASSWDGLMAEAFF.

This clonotype was detected ten times or more. This may come from a read error, since a much larger clone is one base off. The chain employs TRBV5-5 and TRBJ2-5; a weak D match, TRBD1 (6 bases). The CDR3 has 13 amino acids. The V end lost 5 bases, the J end lost 5 bases, and 13 bases lay between the germline ends. Germline V gives CDR1 SGHKS, CDR2 YYEKEE (reference sequence). The CDR3 DNA follows: TGTGCCAGCAGTGTGGACAGATCGGAGACCCAGTACTTC. This sequence encodes CASSVDRSETQYF.

This chain joins TRBV7-9 and TRBJ2-5, with a possible D match to TRBD1 (5 bases). V was pared by 5 bases and J by 6 bases, with 16 bases between. CDR3 size: 14 residues. Looked up from germline, CDR1 is SEHNR and CDR2 is FQNEAQ (reference sequence). As DNA, the CDR3 is TGTGCCAGCAGCCGCCAGGGTAGGCAAAAGACCCAGTACTTC. Encoded protein: CASSRQGRQKTQYF.

V gene TRBV20-1 combines with J gene TRBJ1-1, with D perhaps matching TRBD1 (6 bases). Germline CDR1 is DFQATT and CDR2 is SNEGSKA (reference sequence). Trimming removed 2 bases at V and 4 bases at J, with 8 bases between. The CDR3 is made up of 12 amino acids. The CDR3 loop reads CSARPGVTEAFF. CDR3 nucleotide sequence: TGCAGTGCTAGACCAGGGGTCACTGAAGCTTTCTTT.

On this clonotype itself: A single base separates this from a much larger clone, so it may be a read error. V and J are TRBV4-3 and TRBJ2-2, with D perhaps given as TRBD1 or TRBD2 (6 bases each). The CDR3 has 17 residues. The germline V gene encodes CDR1 LGHNA and CDR2 YSLEER. The CDR3 DNA reads as TGCGCCAGCAGCGCCGCGGAGGAGGGGGGTAGCACCGGGGAGCTGTCTTTT. It codes for CASSAAEEGGSTGELSF.

Sample share makes this clonotype medium-sized. The chain recombines TRBV27 with TRBJ2-7, with 8 bases aligning to TRBD1. The ends lost 2 bases at V and 4 bases at J; junction bases unmatched: 7. Germline V gives CDR1 MNHEY, CDR2 SMNVEV (reference sequence). This CDR3 region has 15 residues. Written as DNA, the CDR3 is TGTGCCAGCAGTTTAGCGACAGGGGTGGAATACGAGCAGTACTTC. It yields the protein CASSLATGVEYEQYF.

Judged by abundance, this clonotype is medium-sized (0.01 to 0.1%). The chain employs TRBV4-1 and TRBJ2-3; D call uncertain. V lost 2 bases to trimming and J lost 5 bases, with 5 bases between them. The germline CDR1 and CDR2 sequences are MGHRA and YSYEKL. The CDR3 spans 12 residues. As DNA, the CDR3 is TGCGCCAGCAGCCAACAGCAAGATACGCAGTATTTT. It is translated as CASSQQQDTQYF.

Worth noting for this clonotype: This may come from a read error, since a much larger clone is one base off. V and J are TRBV27 and TRBJ2-7; D not resolved. Trimming pared 4 bases from V and 5 bases from J, leaving 18 bases between. This CDR3 spans 15 amino acids. The germline V gene has CDR1 MNHEY and CDR2 SMNVEV (reference sequence). The CDR3 nucleotides read TGTGCCAGCAGTTCTAAAGGGCGTGAAACGCACGAGCAGTACTTC. It is translated as CASSSKGRETHEQYF.

The chain links TRBV4-1 to TRBJ1-4; D gene unclear. Germline V lookup: CDR1 MGHRA, CDR2 YSYEKL. The CDR3 has 18 residues. Trimming shortened V by 0 bases and J by 6 bases, and 20 bases separated the two germline ends. The CDR3 protein is CASSQDGMGKAVYEKLFF. The CDR3 bases are TGCGCCAGCAGCCAAGACGGTATGGGGAAAGCGGTATATGAAAAACTGTTTTTT.

CDR3 protein: CASSLSVVGTSQGEQFF. The CDR3 DNA reads TGCGCCAGCAGCTTGTCGGTGGTGGGGACTAGTCAGGGGGAGCAGTTCTTC. V and J are TRBV5-1 and TRBJ2-1, with 8 bases aligning to TRBD2. CDR3 length equals 17 residues. Germline loops: CDR1 SGHRS, CDR2 YFSETQ. The trim removed 1 base at V and 10 bases at J, leaving 16 bases unmatched.

Details on this clonotype: This sequence may be a read error, since a much larger clone differs from it by one base. The chain couples TRBV9 to TRBJ2-3; TRBD1 might be the D (6 bases). Germline values: CDR1 SGDLS, CDR2 YYNGEE. The CDR3 loop spans 16 amino acids. The CDR3 sequence is CANSGKVGASTDTQYF. The CDR3, as DNA: TGTGCCAACAGCGGAAAGGTGGGGGCTAGCACAGATACGCAGTATTTT.